Following are 22 T cell receptor beta chains from one sample sequenced in a study of cytomegalovirus exposure and HLA in healthy donors. Use of 60 Vbeta and 13 Jbeta primers characterized the PCR. The data were produced by immunoSEQ multiplex PCR, yet TCRdb's version contains in-frame clones alone and is incomplete. This table holds about 110,000 clones, about three quarters found once. Sequenced sample: PBMCs. The receptors derive from a woman aged 60 to 75 in good health and CMV-seropositive.

The CDR3 region is CASSLALAGVNSGANVLTF. The CDR3 coding sequence is TGCGCCAGCAGCTTGGCCCTGGCAGGGGTCAACTCTGGGGCCAACGTCCTGACTTTC. The V gene is TRBV5-1, the J gene TRBJ2-6, with TRBD1 as a possible D gene (6 bases). V shed 0 bases and J shed 0 bases, with 16 bases lying between them. CDR3 length: 19 amino acids. Germline loops: CDR1 SGHRS, CDR2 YFSETQ.

V usage is TRBV7-9 and J usage is TRBJ1-2; D unresolved. The CDR3 extends over 14 amino acids. Per germline, CDR1 SEHNR and CDR2 FQNEAQ (reference sequence). Trimming removed 1 base at V and 3 bases at J, with 9 bases between. CDR3 nucleotide sequence: TGTGCCAGCAGCTTAGGAGCACCTCACTATGGCTACACCTTC. Protein: CASSLGAPHYGYTF. Filled out from reference TRBV7-9 and TRBJ1-2, the complete variable domain reads DTGVSQNPRHKITKRGQNVTFRCDPISEHNRLYWYRQTLGQGPEFLTYFQNEAQLEKSRLLSDRFSAERPKGSFSTLEIQRTEQGDSAMYLCASSLGAPHYGYTFGSGTRLTVV.

The gene calls are TRBV11-2 and TRBJ1-1; 7 bases fit TRBD1. The CDR3 is 15 amino acids. Germline values: CDR1 SGHAT, CDR2 FQNNGV. V dropped 3 bases and J dropped 4; count of bases not matched to a gene: 8. The CDR3 region is CASSFTGVGGTEAFF. In nucleotides, the CDR3 is TGTGCCAGCAGCTTTACAGGGGTCGGGGGCACTGAAGCTTTCTTT.

This clone came up a few times. This rearrangement joins TRBV15 to TRBJ2-5, with a tentative D call TRBD2 (6 bases). Germline CDR1 and CDR2: LNHNV and YYDKDF (reference sequence). The CDR3 is 18 residues long. V dropped 0 bases and J dropped 3 bases, with 20 bases sitting between them. CDR3 region: CATSREGDYGSGKETQYF. The CDR3 DNA is TGTGCCACCAGCAGAGAGGGGGATTATGGTAGCGGTAAAGAGACCCAGTACTTC.

The chain employs TRBV27 and TRBJ2-2, with 8 bases aligning to TRBD2. CDR3 length: 21 residues. Trimming cost V 0 bases and J 3 bases; bases outside gene matches: 18. In germline, CDR1 is MNHEY, CDR2 SMNVEV (reference sequence). The CDR3 loop reads CASSLSVDRREAPRDTGELFF. CDR3 coding DNA: TGTGCCAGCAGTTTATCGGTAGACCGGCGGGAGGCTCCGCGGGACACCGGGGAGCTGTTTTTT.

The chain combines TRBV6-5 with TRBJ2-7, with 9 bases identical to TRBD2. Germline V gives CDR1 MNHEY, CDR2 SVGAGI. The CDR3 is 15 amino acids. The J segment lost 1 base and the V segment lost 8 bases, leaving 9 bases of the junction unmatched. In DNA form, the CDR3 reads TGTGCCAGCGCCAGAGAGACTAGCGGTTCCTACGAGCAGTACTTC. Its translation is CASARETSGSYEQYF.

V usage is TRBV6-1 and J usage is TRBJ2-7; no reliable D call. Germline CDR1 and CDR2: MNHNS and SASEGT. V gave up 6 bases and J gave up 4 bases, with 16 bases separating them. The CDR3 is 14 residues long. CDR3 protein: CASSRLSLTYEQYF. In DNA form, the CDR3 reads TGTGCCAGCAGCCGTCTATCTCTGACATACGAGCAGTACTTC.

This clone showed up many times. The V call is TRBV2, the J call TRBJ1-4; no reliable D call. This CDR3 contains 14 residues. V shed 6 bases and J shed 7 bases, with 15 bases lying between them. The germline V gene encodes CDR1 SNHLY and CDR2 FYNNEI. CDR3 nucleotides: TGTGCCAGCAGGCGGGAGTTGTCGGGTGAAAAACTGTTTTTT. Its protein product is CASRRELSGEKLFF.

This clone was observed a handful of times. The rearrangement links TRBV25-1 to TRBJ2-5; TRBD1 aligns across 11 bases. The length of the CDR3 is 17 residues. Trimming removed 4 bases from V and 7 bases from J; junction bases left unmatched: 14. Germline CDR1 reads MGHDK; CDR2 reads SYGVNS. The CDR3 bases are TGTGCCAGCAGTGGAGGGACAGGGGGATTTTCCGCCGGGACCCAGTACTTC. It is translated as CASSGGTGGFSAGTQYF.

This sequence joins TRBV10-3 and TRBJ2-7, with 8 bases lining up with TRBD1. This CDR3 is built from 14 residues. Germline-derived CDR1 and CDR2 are ENHRY and SYGVKD. Germline trimming cut 6 bases from V and 6 bases from J; bases unmatched to any gene: 10. This CDR3 reads CAISPGTGTGEQYF. Written as DNA, the CDR3 is TGTGCCATCAGCCCCGGGACAGGTACGGGCGAGCAGTACTTC.

V is TRBV27 and J is TRBJ1-6; 9 nucleotides agree with TRBD1. CDR3 size: 15 residues. Unmatched junction bases numbered 7, after V lost 4 bases and J lost 9 bases. CDR1 MNHEY and CDR2 SMNVEV come from the germline V gene (reference sequence). The CDR3 region is CASSSWGQGGSPLHF. For the CDR3, the DNA is TGTGCCAGCAGTTCCTGGGGACAGGGAGGTTCACCCCTCCACTTT.

The chain uses TRBV13 and TRBJ2-7; D possibly corresponds to TRBD2 (6 bases). CDR1 is PRHDT and CDR2 is FYEKMQ in the germline V gene (reference sequence). V shed 6 bases and J shed 0 bases, with 18 bases lying between them. The CDR3 runs 16 residues. The chain's CDR3 is CASSSETSGGSYEQYF. In nucleotides, the CDR3 is TGTGCCAGCAGTTCAGAGACTAGTGGTGGCTCCTACGAGCAGTACTTC.

The rearrangement uses TRBV28 and TRBJ2-1; no definite D call. V was shortened by 5 bases and J by 5 bases, with 4 bases between the two germline ends. This CDR3 has 11 residues. Germline CDR1 and CDR2: MDHEN and SYDVKM. Here the CDR3 DNA reads TGTGCCAGCAGTCCAAACAATGAGCAGTTCTTC. Amino acid sequence: CASSPNNEQFF.

The gene calls are TRBV4-2 and TRBJ2-7, with 8 bases matching TRBD2. The CDR3 is 16 amino acids. Germline V gives CDR1 LGHNA, CDR2 YNFKEQ. The V gene end was trimmed by 0 bases and the J gene end by 3 bases; junction bases not matched to a gene: 7. The CDR3 sequence is CASSQEGPGGDYEQYF. In nucleotides, the CDR3 is TGTGCCAGCAGCCAAGAGGGCCCGGGAGGGGACTACGAGCAGTACTTC.

This chain uses TRBV2 with TRBJ2-5; 8 nucleotides agree with TRBD2. The germline gives CDR1 SNHLY, CDR2 FYNNEI. Trimming at V came to 4 bases and at J to 5 bases, leaving 3 bases not matched to a gene. The CDR3 runs to 13 residues. CDR3 sequence (DNA): TGTGCCAGCAGTGGACTAGCGTTGGAGACCCAGTACTTC. Protein product: CASSGLALETQYF.

The V gene is TRBV7-6, the J gene TRBJ2-3; no firm D call. Germline-derived CDR1 and CDR2 are SGHVS and FNYEAQ. V was cut by 5 bases and J by 0 bases, with 12 bases left in between. The CDR3 has 15 amino acids. The CDR3 bases are TGTGCCAGCAGCGACGCGGCACTAAGCACAGATACGCAGTATTTT. Protein product: CASSDAALSTDTQYF. The full variable domain, its missing parts supplied by reference TRBV7-6 and TRBJ2-3, is GAGVSQSPRYKVTKRGQDVALRCDPISGHVSLYWYRQALGQGPEFLTYFNYEAQQDKSGLPNDRFSAERPEGSISTLTIQRTEQRDSAMYRCASSDAALSTDTQYFGPGTRLTVL.

J is TRBJ2-3 and V is TRBV6-6; TRBD1 aligns across 9 bases. The CDR3 sequence is 13 residues long. Germline loops: CDR1 MNHNY, CDR2 SVGAGI (reference sequence). Trimming at V came to 8 bases and at J to 4 bases, leaving 4 bases not matched to a gene. As DNA, the CDR3 is TGTGCCAGCCTGACAGGGGGGGCAGATACGCAGTATTTT. Translating gives CASLTGGADTQYF.

The J gene is TRBJ2-1, the V gene TRBV7-2, with a weak D call TRBD2 (5 bases). V was pared by 5 bases and J by 8 bases, with 19 bases between. The CDR3 contains 15 residues. CDR1 is SGHTA, CDR2 FQGNSA, per germline. The CDR3: CASSPERSAGYEQFF. CDR3 nucleotides: TGTGCCAGCAGCCCCGAGCGATCGGCGGGCTATGAGCAGTTCTTC.

This clone came up a few times. The CDR3 is CASRLSLARGLSGANVLTF. The CDR3, as DNA: TGTGCCAGCAGACTTTCCCTGGCCAGGGGCTTGTCTGGGGCCAACGTCCTGACTTTC. This chain joins TRBV28 and TRBJ2-6; TRBD1 might be the D (6 bases). Trimming stripped 6 bases from V and 1 base from J, with 22 bases between. The CDR3 covers 19 residues. Germline V lookup: CDR1 MDHEN, CDR2 SYDVKM.

The V call is TRBV28, the J call TRBJ1-2; D remains ambiguous. V was cut by 8 bases and J by 5 bases, with 6 bases left in between. The length of the CDR3 is 10 residues. Germline values: CDR1 MDHEN, CDR2 SYDVKM. In DNA, the CDR3 is TGTGCCAGCGGGCCTTATGGCTACACCTTC. It translates to CASGPYGYTF.

V and J are TRBV15 and TRBJ2-1; TRBD2 matches at 8 bases. Germline CDR1 and CDR2: LNHNV and YYDKDF (reference sequence). The CDR3 totals 12 residues. Unmatched junction bases numbered 2, after V lost 1 base and J lost 12 bases. The CDR3 spells CATSRVAGGQFF. The CDR3 DNA follows: TGTGCCACCAGCAGAGTGGCGGGAGGGCAGTTCTTC.

The rearrangement uses TRBV7-6 and TRBJ2-1; 11 nucleotides agree with TRBD2. CDR1 is SGHVS, CDR2 FNYEAQ, per germline. The CDR3 sequence is 17 residues long. V was clipped by 2 bases and J by 4 bases; unmatched bases: 7. CDR3 DNA: TGTGCCAGCAGCTTACTCTGGGGGACTAGCGGTTACAATGAGCAGTTCTTC. Translated: CASSLLWGTSGYNEQFF.